The 3 T cell receptor beta chains in this list originate from one sample, sequenced in a study of blood T cell repertoires in COVID-19. Profiling relied on immunoSEQ multiplex PCR, and the TCRdb table lists in-frame clones only, not all of them. This sample has some 100,000 clones; 70% to 90% occur once, and the top ten carry around 15%. The sequenced sample consisted of peripheral blood. These TCRs come from a man aged 45 to 65 with active or convalescent COVID-19.

This clone has only a few counts. V gene TRBV19 combines with J gene TRBJ2-1, with 13 bases lining up with TRBD2. J gave up 6 bases and V 3 bases, and 5 bases lay outside the gene matches. The germline CDR1 and CDR2 sequences are LNHDA and SQIVND (reference sequence). The CDR3 length is 16 residues. Here the CDR3 reads CASSILLAGGPNEQFF. CDR3 coding DNA: TGTGCCAGTAGTATCTTACTAGCGGGAGGGCCCAATGAGCAGTTCTTC. Variable domain in full (rest from reference TRBV19 and TRBJ2-1): DGGITQSPKYLFRKEGQNVTLSCEQNLNHDAMYWYRQDPGQGLRLIYYSQIVNDFQKGDIAEGYSVSREKKESFPLTVTSAQKNPTAFYLCASSILLAGGPNEQFFGPGTRLTVL.

The J gene is TRBJ1-2, the V gene TRBV9; TRBD1 aligns across 7 bases. The trim removed 2 bases at V and 4 bases at J, leaving 14 bases unmatched. This CDR3 contains 17 residues. Germline V gives CDR1 SGDLS, CDR2 YYNGEE. The CDR3: CASSVDLRDSYGYGYTF. The CDR3 DNA is TGTGCCAGCAGCGTCGACCTCCGGGACAGCTACGGCTATGGCTACACCTTC.

The V gene is TRBV5-1, the J gene TRBJ2-3, with D maybe TRBD2 (6 bases). CDR1 and CDR2 from the germline V gene are SGHRS and YFSETQ. The V gene lost 4 bases and the J gene lost 0 bases, with 12 bases spanning the gap. The CDR3 sequence is 15 residues long. The DNA for the CDR3 is TGCGCCAGCAGCACCACCGGGACTAGCACAGATACGCAGTATTTT. Its translation is CASSTTGTSTDTQYF. The entire variable domain, with the rest obtained from reference TRBV5-1 and TRBJ2-3, is as follows: KAGVTQTPRYLIKTRGQQVTLSCSPISGHRSVSWYQQTPGQGLQFLFEYFSETQRNKGNFPGRFSGRQFSNSRSEMNVSTLELGDSALYLCASSTTGTSTDTQYFGPGTRLTVL.